The 11 T cell receptor delta chains listed next were all sequenced from one sample in a study of gammadelta T cells in human blood. TCRdb re-identified clones in the RT-PCR reads via CATT. This sample has 800 to 900 delta-chain clones, with 40% to 60% found just once. Input material: Vgamma9Vdelta2 gamma-delta T cells from cord blood. These receptors were taken from a newborn.

The chain uses TRDV2 and TRDJ3, with TRDD3 as a possible D gene (6 bases). Germline-derived CDR1 and CDR2 are GEAIGNYY and EKD. Trimming left V 0 bases short and J 3 bases short, with 11 bases between. The CDR3 runs to 17 residues. CDR3 in amino acids: CACDTAWGCWDTRQMFF. CDR3 nucleotides: TGTGCCTGTGACACCGCCTGGGGCTGCTGGGACACCCGACAGATGTTTTTC.

The rearrangement joins TRDV2 to TRDJ1, with D perhaps TRDD3 (5 bases). This CDR3 is 16 amino acids long. Germline V gives CDR1 GEAIGNYY, CDR2 EKD. With 4 bases removed from V and 0 bases from J, the gap between germline ends came to 17 bases. The CDR3 DNA sequence: TGTGCCTGTGAACCTGTACTGGAGGACCACACCGATAAACTCATCTTT. As protein: CACEPVLEDHTDKLIF.

Judged by abundance, this clone is large. The chain has TRDV2 and TRDJ3; 9 bases agree with TRDD3. The germline CDR1 and CDR2 sequences are GEAIGNYY and EKD. The ends lost 0 bases at V and 0 bases at J; junction bases unmatched: 2. The CDR3 has 18 amino acids. CDR3 sequence: CACDTVGGYSWDTRQMFF. The CDR3 nucleotides read TGTGCCTGTGACACCGTTGGGGGATACTCCTGGGACACCCGACAGATGTTTTTC.

A note on this clone: An end of the junction does not agree with germline; a read error may underlie this. The chain joins TRDV2 to TRDJ3, with D perhaps TRDD3 (5 bases). CDR1 is GEAIGNYY, CDR2 EKD, per germline. The CDR3 sequence is 17 residues long. For the CDR3, the DNA is TGTGCCTGTGACACTGGATTCCGCTCCTGGGACACCCGACAGATGATTTTC. This gives the protein CACDTGFRSWDTRQMIF.

As regards this clone: This is likely an artifact of a read error, given a far larger clone one base away. The chain carries TRDV2 and TRDJ1; TRDD3 might be the D (5 bases). The CDR3 is made up of 17 amino acids. Per the germline V gene, CDR1 is GEAIGNYY and CDR2 is EKD. The CDR3 here is CACDRVVVGPLPDKRIF. The CDR3 region has the DNA TGTGCCTGTGACCGCGTCGTGGTGGGGCCCTTGCCCGATAAACGCATCTTT.

On this clone: A far larger clone lies a single base away; this is likely a read error. V and J are TRDV2 and TRDJ1; 12 bases align to TRDD3. The CDR3 covers 25 residues. V shed 0 bases, J shed 0 bases, and the junction held 28 bases outside the gene matches. The germline V gene has CDR1 GEAIGNYY and CDR2 EKD. The CDR3 DNA follows: TGTGCCTGTGACACCGGAAAGCCGTCCAGTACTGGGGGATACCGTCCGGATTTGTACACCGATAAACTCATCTTT. Protein: CACDTGKPSSTGGYRPDLYTDKLIF.

Details on this clone: This is likely an artifact of a read error, given a far larger clone one base away. J is TRDJ3 and V is TRDV2; 8 nucleotides align to TRDD2. The CDR3 extends over 23 amino acids. Germline assignment: CDR1 GEAIGNYY and CDR2 EKD. With V trimmed by 5 bases and J by 0 bases, 23 bases remained unmatched. CDR3 coding DNA: TGTGCCTGTGCCCCTCTTCCTACCGGTACTCGGGGATCCAGCTCCTGGGACACCCGACAGATGTTTTTC. Translated: CACAPLPTGTRGSSSWDTRQMFF.

The chain joins TRDV2 to TRDJ1; 12 bases match TRDD3. The CDR3 extends over 16 amino acids. Germline CDR1 is GEAIGNYY and CDR2 is EKD. Trimming at V came to 1 base and at J to 8 bases, leaving 10 bases not matched to a gene. CDR3 in amino acids: CACDTDWGIPANKLIF. The CDR3 DNA sequence: TGTGCCTGTGACACAGACTGGGGGATACCCGCCAACAAACTCATCTTT.

By its share, this clone is large (0.1 to 1%). The chain is built from TRDV2 and TRDJ1; a possible D gene is TRDD3 (5 bases). The germline V and J ends were trimmed by 1 base and 7 bases, with 21 bases remaining between them. The CDR3 extends over 16 amino acids. Germline V lookup: CDR1 GEAIGNYY, CDR2 EKD. This CDR3 is CACDTGPLLTGTKLIF. For the CDR3, the DNA is TGTGCCTGTGACACGGGCCCTTTATTAACTGGAACTAAACTCATCTTT.

Remarks on this clone: This likely stems from a read error, as it lies one base from a far larger clone. The rearrangement links TRDV2 to TRDJ1; 8 bases are a match to TRDD3. Germline CDR1 reads GEAIGNYY; CDR2 reads EKD. This CDR3 has 22 amino acids. The CDR3 sequence is CACNTRRSPGYLLGVPTDKLIF. The CDR3 bases are TGTGCCTGTAACACTAGGAGGTCGCCAGGATATCTACTGGGGGTCCCCACCGATAAACTCATCTTT.

This clone has a handful of counts. One base separates it from a far larger clone, so it is likely a read error. The rearrangement uses TRDV2 and TRDJ3; 9 bases map to TRDD3. Germline V gene sequence: CDR1 GEAIGNYY, CDR2 EKD. CDR3 length: 20 amino acids. In DNA, the CDR3 is TGTGCCCGTGACACCGCTTGGGGGGATACTGCGTCCTGGGACACCCGACAGATGTTTTTC. It yields the protein CARDTAWGDTASWDTRQMFF.